The 13 T cell receptor beta chains below were found in one sample sequenced in a study of T cell responses to AZD1222 COVID-19 vaccine. The assay was immunoSEQ multiplex PCR, and TCRdb's table has in-frame clones only and misses some. This sample has under 150,000 clones, with roughly 90% found just once. Specimen: peripheral blood, collected on day 0 of AZD1222 vaccination. Every receptor here comes from an adult in good health.

The gene calls are TRBV10-3 and TRBJ1-3, with D hard to call. The V end lost 3 bases, the J end lost 0 bases, and 9 bases lay between the germline ends. CDR1 and CDR2 (germline): ENHRY, SYGVKD. There are 15 residues in the CDR3. The CDR3 loop is CAISDGLSSGNTIYF. CDR3 DNA: TGTGCCATCAGTGACGGTTTGAGCTCTGGAAACACCATATATTTT.

The table lists this clone with a count of one. The rearrangement joins TRBV5-1 to TRBJ2-3; the D is unclear. V lost 0 bases and J 4 bases, leaving 9 bases between the germline ends. Germline CDR1 and CDR2: SGHRS and YFSETQ. The CDR3 length is 14 residues. This CDR3 reads CASSLVPIPDTQYF. The CDR3 region has the DNA TGCGCCAGCAGCTTGGTTCCCATTCCAGATACGCAGTATTTT. Full variable domain (remainder filled in from reference TRBV5-1 and TRBJ2-3): KAGVTQTPRYLIKTRGQQVTLSCSPISGHRSVSWYQQTPGQGLQFLFEYFSETQRNKGNFPGRFSGRQFSNSRSEMNVSTLELGDSALYLCASSLVPIPDTQYFGPGTRLTVL.

The chain links TRBV7-9 to TRBJ1-2, with D uncertain. The CDR3 runs to 15 residues. Trimming left V 0 bases short and J 6 bases short, with 14 bases between. Germline V gene sequence: CDR1 SEHNR, CDR2 FQNEAQ (reference sequence). CDR3 sequence: CASSLALSGLHGYTF. In DNA, the CDR3 is TGTGCCAGCAGCTTAGCATTGTCAGGTCTTCATGGCTACACCTTC. The full variable domain, in which reference TRBV7-9 and TRBJ1-2 provide the parts outside the CDR3, is DTGVSQNPRHKITKRGQNVTFRCDPISEHNRLYWYRQTLGQGPEFLTYFQNEAQLEKSRLLSDRFSAERPKGSFSTLEIQRTEQGDSAMYLCASSLALSGLHGYTFGSGTRLTVV.

The V gene is TRBV18, the J gene TRBJ2-3; TRBD2 aligns across 7 bases. V shed 3 bases and J 2 bases; nucleotides not matched to a gene: 8. The CDR3 extends over 16 amino acids. Germline V gene lookup returns CDR1 KGHSH and CDR2 LQKENI. The CDR3 loop reads CASSPYAAGVTDTQYF. The CDR3 bases are TGTGCCAGCTCACCGTACGCGGCGGGGGTCACAGATACGCAGTATTTT.

This chain connects TRBV5-6 to TRBJ1-2; 12 bases are shared with TRBD1. The CDR3 sequence is 18 residues long. Trimming took 4 bases from V and 7 from J; bases not matched to a gene: 17. From germline, CDR1 is SGHDT and CDR2 YYEEEE. CDR3 in amino acids: CASSVPGQGAFVDGGYTF. CDR3 DNA: TGTGCCAGCAGCGTGCCGGGACAGGGGGCTTTCGTCGACGGTGGCTACACCTTC.

The chain employs TRBV4-3 and TRBJ2-2, with TRBD2 matching over 11 bases. The CDR3 loop spans 16 amino acids. Germline CDR1 LGHNA, CDR2 YSLEER. V lost 0 bases, J lost 4 bases, and 1 base stayed unmatched. For the CDR3, the DNA is TGCGCCAGCAGCCAAGATAGCGGGAGGGGCACCGGGGAGCTGTTTTTT. Translating it yields CASSQDSGRGTGELFF.

The chain joins TRBV6-2 or TRBV6-3 to TRBJ2-5; D gene unclear. Looked up from germline, CDR1 is MNHEY and CDR2 is SVGEGT. The V and J ends lost 0 bases and 12 bases respectively, with 8 bases between them. There are 11 residues in the CDR3. The CDR3 region has the DNA TGTGCCAGCAGTTACTCTTCTGGGGAGTACTTC. Protein: CASSYSSGEYF.

This clone is a singleton in its sample. The chain has TRBV4-3 and TRBJ2-3, with TRBD2 matching over 8 bases. The germline gives CDR1 LGHNA, CDR2 YSLEER. This CDR3 has 14 amino acids. Trimming removed 4 bases from V and 1 base from J; junction bases left unmatched: 1. CDR3 sequence reads: CASSPTSGTDTQYF. For the CDR3, the DNA is TGCGCCAGCAGCCCGACTAGCGGCACAGATACGCAGTATTTT.

The rearrangement uses TRBV9 and TRBJ1-6, with TRBD1 matching over 12 bases. The V and J ends lost 3 bases and 10 bases, in that order; junction bases with no gene match: 2. Per the germline V gene, CDR1 is SGDLS and CDR2 is YYNGEE. The CDR3 totals 14 residues. The CDR3 DNA reads as TGTGCCAGCAGCGCCGGGACAGGGGGCTCACCCCTCCACTTT. It specifies CASSAGTGGSPLHF.

CDR3 amino acids: CSVVAGGVNEQFF. CDR3 coding DNA: TGCAGCGTTGTAGCGGGAGGAGTTAATGAGCAGTTCTTC. The rearrangement links TRBV29-1 to TRBJ2-1, with TRBD2 identical over 10 bases. This CDR3 spans 13 amino acids. V lost 4 bases and J lost 7; bases outside the gene matches: 4. Germline CDR1 and CDR2: SQVTM and ANQGSEA.

This clone was found once. The chain's CDR3 is CATGGRWQETQYF. The CDR3 DNA sequence: TGTGCCACCGGGGGGAGGTGGCAAGAGACCCAGTACTTC. This chain uses TRBV11-1 with TRBJ2-5; TRBD2 aligns across 7 bases. CDR3 size: 13 residues. J gave up 2 bases and V 10 bases, and 7 bases lay outside the gene matches. Germline V CDR1 and CDR2: SGHAT, FQDESV (reference sequence).

V gene TRBV2 combines with J gene TRBJ2-2; D is unresolved. There are 13 residues in the CDR3. Germline assignment: CDR1 SNHLY and CDR2 FYNNEI. Trimming took off 6 bases at V and 0 bases at J, with 5 bases between the two ends. The CDR3 sequence is CASSLPNTGELFF. The CDR3 DNA reads as TGTGCCAGCAGCCTACCGAACACCGGGGAGCTGTTTTTT.

The CDR3 bases are TGTGCCAGCAGTTCGTCCATGAGGTACACCTTC. Protein sequence: CASSSSMRYTF. The chain is built from TRBV12-3 or TRBV12-4 and TRBJ1-2; unclear D gene. The CDR3 sequence is 11 residues long. V gave up 4 bases and J gave up 11 bases, with 11 bases separating them.